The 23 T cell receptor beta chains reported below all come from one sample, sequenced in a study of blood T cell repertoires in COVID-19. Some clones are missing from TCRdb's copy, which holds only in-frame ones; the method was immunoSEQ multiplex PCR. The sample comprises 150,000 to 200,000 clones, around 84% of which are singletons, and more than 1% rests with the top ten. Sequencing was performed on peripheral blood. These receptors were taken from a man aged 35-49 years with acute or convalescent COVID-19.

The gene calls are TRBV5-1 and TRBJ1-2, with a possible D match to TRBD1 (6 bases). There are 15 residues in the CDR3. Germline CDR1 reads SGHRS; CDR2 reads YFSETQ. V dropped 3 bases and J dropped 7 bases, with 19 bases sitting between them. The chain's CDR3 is CASSSGNPGEAGYTF. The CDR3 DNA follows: TGCGCCAGCAGCTCGGGGAACCCAGGGGAAGCTGGCTACACCTTC.

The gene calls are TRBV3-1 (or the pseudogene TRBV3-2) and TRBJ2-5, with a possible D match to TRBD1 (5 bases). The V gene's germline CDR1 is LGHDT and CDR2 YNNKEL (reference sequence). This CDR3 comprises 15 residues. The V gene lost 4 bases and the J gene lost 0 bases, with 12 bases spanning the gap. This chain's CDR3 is CASSPPDRDQETQYF. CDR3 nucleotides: TGTGCCAGCAGCCCTCCCGACAGAGACCAAGAGACCCAGTACTTC.

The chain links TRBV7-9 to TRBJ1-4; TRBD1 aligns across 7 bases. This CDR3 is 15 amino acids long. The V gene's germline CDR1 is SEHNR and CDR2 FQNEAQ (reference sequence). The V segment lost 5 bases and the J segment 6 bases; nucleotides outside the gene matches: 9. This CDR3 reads CASSLWRGQDEKLFF. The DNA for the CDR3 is TGTGCCAGCAGCCTCTGGAGGGGGCAGGATGAAAAACTGTTTTTT.

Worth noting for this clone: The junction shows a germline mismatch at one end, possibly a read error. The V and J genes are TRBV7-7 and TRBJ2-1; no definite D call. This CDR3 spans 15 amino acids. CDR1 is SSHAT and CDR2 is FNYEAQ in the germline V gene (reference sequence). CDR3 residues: CASSLFGPNDNEQFF. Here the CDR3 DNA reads TGTGCTAGCAGCTTATTCGGTCCCAACGACAATGAGCAGTTCTTC.

The CDR3 sequence is CASSPHSVITDTQYF. The CDR3 DNA sequence: TGTGCCAGCAGCCCCCATTCAGTGATCACAGATACGCAGTATTTT. The V and J genes are TRBV9 and TRBJ2-3; no firm D call. With 4 bases removed from V and 2 bases from J, the gap between germline ends came to 14 bases. This CDR3 has 15 residues. CDR1 and CDR2 (germline): SGDLS, YYNGEE.

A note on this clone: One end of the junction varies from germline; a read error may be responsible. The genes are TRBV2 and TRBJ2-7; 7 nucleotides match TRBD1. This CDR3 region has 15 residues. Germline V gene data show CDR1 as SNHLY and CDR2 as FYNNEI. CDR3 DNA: TGTGCCAGCATTCTCCGGGACAGCTACTCCTACGAGCAGTGCTTC. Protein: CASILRDSYSYEQCF.

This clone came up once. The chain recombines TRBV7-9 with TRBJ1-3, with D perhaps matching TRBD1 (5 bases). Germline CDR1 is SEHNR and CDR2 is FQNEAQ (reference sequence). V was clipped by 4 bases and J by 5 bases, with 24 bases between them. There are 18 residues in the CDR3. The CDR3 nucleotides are TGTGCCAGCAGCTCGCCTATGGGGGGTCCCTATGGAAGAAACACCATATATTTT. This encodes CASSSPMGGPYGRNTIYF.

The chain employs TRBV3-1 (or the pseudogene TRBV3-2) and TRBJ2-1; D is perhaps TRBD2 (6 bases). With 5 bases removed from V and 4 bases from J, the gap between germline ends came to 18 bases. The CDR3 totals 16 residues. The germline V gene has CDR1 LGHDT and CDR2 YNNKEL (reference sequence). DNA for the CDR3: TGTGCCAGCAGCATTCGGACCCCCGGGGGATACAATGAGCAGTTCTTC. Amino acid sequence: CASSIRTPGGYNEQFF.

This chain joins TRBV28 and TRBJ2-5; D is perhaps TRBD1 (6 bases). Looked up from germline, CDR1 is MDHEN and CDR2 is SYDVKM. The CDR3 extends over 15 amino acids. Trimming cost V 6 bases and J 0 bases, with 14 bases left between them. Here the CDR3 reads CASSSIDRNQETQYF. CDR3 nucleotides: TGTGCCAGCAGCTCTATCGACAGGAACCAAGAGACCCAGTACTTC.

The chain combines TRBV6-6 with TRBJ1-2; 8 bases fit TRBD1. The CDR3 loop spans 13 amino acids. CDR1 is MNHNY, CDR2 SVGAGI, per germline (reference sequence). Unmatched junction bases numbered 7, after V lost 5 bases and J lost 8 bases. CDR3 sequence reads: CASSPQGAVGYTF. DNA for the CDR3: TGTGCCAGCAGTCCGCAGGGGGCGGTCGGCTACACCTTC.

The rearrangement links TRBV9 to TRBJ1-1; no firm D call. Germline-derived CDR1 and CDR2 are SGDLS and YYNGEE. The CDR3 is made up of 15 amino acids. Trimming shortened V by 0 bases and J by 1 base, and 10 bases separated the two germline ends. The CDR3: CASSVGGVTNTEAFF. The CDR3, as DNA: TGTGCCAGCAGCGTAGGCGGGGTTACGAACACTGAAGCTTTCTTT.

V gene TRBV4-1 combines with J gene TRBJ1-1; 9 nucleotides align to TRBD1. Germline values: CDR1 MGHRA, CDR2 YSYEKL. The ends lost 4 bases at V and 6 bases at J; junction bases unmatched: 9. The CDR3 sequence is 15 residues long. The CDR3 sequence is CASSPGDRDSPEAFF. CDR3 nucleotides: TGCGCCAGCAGCCCGGGGGACAGGGATTCTCCTGAAGCTTTCTTT.

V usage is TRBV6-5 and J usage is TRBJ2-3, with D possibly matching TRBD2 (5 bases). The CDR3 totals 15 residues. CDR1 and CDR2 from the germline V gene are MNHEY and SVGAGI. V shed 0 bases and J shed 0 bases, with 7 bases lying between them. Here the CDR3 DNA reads TGTGCCAGCAGTTACTCGCGGACTAGCACAGATACGCAGTATTTT. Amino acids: CASSYSRTSTDTQYF.

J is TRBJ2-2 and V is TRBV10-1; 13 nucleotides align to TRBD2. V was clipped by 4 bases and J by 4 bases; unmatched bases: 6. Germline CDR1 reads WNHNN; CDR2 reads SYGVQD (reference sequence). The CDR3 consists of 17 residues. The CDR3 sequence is CASSVRTSGGSTGELFF. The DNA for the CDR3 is TGCGCCAGCAGTGTCCGGACTAGCGGGGGATCCACCGGGGAGCTGTTTTTT.

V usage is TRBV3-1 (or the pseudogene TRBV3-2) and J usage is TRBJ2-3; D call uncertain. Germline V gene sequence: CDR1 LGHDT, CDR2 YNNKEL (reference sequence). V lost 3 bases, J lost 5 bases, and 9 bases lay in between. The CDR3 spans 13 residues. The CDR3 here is CASSHANGDTQYF. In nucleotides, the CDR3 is TGTGCCAGCAGCCACGCTAACGGAGATACGCAGTATTTT.

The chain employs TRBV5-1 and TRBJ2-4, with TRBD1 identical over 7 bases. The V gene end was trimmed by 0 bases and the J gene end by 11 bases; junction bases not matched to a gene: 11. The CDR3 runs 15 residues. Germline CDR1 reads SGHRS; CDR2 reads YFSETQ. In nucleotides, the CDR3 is TGCGCCAGCAGCTTGGGGGGTTGGGACAGCAACCTTCAGTACTTC. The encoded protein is CASSLGGWDSNLQYF.

Here the CDR3 reads CASSFLAGVRSTDTQYF. The CDR3 DNA sequence: TGTGCCAGCAGCTTCTTAGCGGGGGTAAGGAGCACAGATACGCAGTATTTT. The rearrangement uses TRBV11-2 and TRBJ2-3; 9 nucleotides align to TRBD2. The ends lost 3 bases at V and 0 bases at J; junction bases unmatched: 7. The CDR3 length is 17 residues. The V gene's germline CDR1 is SGHAT and CDR2 FQNNGV.

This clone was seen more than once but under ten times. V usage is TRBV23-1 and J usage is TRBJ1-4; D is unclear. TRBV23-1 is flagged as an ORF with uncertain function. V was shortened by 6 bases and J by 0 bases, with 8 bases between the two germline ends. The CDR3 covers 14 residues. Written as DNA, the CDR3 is TGCGCCAGCAGCTACAGAGCAACTAATGAAAAACTGTTTTTT. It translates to CASSYRATNEKLFF.

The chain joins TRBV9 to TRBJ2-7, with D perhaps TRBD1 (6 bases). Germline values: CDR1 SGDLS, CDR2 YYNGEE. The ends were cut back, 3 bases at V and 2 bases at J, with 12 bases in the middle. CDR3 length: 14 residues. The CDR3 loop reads CASSASGQTYEQYF. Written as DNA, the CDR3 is TGTGCCAGCAGCGCATCGGGACAAACCTACGAGCAGTACTTC.

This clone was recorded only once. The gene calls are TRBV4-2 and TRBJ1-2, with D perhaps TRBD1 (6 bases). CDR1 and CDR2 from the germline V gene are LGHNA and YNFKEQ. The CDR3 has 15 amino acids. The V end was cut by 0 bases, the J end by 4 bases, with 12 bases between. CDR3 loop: CASSQDLDRIYGYTF. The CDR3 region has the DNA TGTGCCAGCAGCCAAGATTTGGACAGAATCTATGGCTACACCTTC.

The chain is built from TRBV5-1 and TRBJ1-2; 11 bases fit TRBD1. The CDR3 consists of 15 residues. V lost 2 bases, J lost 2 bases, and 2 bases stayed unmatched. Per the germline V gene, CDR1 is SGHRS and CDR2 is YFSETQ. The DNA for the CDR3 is TGCGCCAGCAGCTTACGGACAGGGGGCAACTATGGCTACACCTTC. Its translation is CASSLRTGGNYGYTF.

CDR3 nucleotides: TGTGCCAGCAGGTTCAAAGCCCCCGGACAGGGAATGGGAGAGACCCAGTACTTC. Translated, it gives CASRFKAPGQGMGETQYF. The V call is TRBV5-5, the J call TRBJ2-5; 8 bases fit TRBD1. CDR1 and CDR2 from the germline V gene are SGHKS and YYEKEE (reference sequence). This CDR3 is built from 18 residues. V was pared by 5 bases and J by 4 bases, with 19 bases of the junction left unmatched.

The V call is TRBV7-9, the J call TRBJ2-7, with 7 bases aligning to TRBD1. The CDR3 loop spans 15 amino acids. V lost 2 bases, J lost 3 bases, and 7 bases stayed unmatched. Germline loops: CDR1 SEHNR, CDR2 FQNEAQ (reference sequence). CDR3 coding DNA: TGTGCCAGCAGCTTATTATCCACAGGGGACTACGAGCAGTACTTC. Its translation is CASSLLSTGDYEQYF.